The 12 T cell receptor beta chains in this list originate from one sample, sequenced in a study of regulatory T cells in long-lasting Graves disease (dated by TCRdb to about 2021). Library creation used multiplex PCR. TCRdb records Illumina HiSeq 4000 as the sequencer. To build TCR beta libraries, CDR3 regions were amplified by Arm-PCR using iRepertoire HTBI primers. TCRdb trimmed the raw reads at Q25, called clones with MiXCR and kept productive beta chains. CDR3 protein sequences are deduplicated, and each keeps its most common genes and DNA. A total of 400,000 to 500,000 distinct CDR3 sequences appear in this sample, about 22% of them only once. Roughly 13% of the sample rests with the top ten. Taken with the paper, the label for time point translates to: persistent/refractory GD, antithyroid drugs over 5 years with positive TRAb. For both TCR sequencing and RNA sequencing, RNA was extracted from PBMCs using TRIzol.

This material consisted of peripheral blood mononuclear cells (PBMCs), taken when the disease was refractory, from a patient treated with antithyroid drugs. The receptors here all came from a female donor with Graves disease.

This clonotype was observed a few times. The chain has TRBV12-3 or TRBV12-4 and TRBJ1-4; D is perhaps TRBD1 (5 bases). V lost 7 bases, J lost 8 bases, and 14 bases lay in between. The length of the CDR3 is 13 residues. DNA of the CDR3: TGTGCCAGCAATAGGGGTATCGACGAAAAACTGTTTTTT. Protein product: CASNRGIDEKLFF.

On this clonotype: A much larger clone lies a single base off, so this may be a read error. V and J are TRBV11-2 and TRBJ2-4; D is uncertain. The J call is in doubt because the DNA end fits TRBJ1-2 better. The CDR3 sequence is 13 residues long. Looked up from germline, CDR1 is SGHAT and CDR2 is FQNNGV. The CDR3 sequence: CASSLDREAGYTF. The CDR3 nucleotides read TGTGCCAGCAGCTTAGATCGGGAAGCGGGCTACACCTTC.

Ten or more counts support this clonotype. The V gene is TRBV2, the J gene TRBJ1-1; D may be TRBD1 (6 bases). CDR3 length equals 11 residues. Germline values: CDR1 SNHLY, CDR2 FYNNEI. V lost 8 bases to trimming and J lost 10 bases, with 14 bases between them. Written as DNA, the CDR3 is TGTGCCAGCTTTAGGGGGGTGGGAGCTTTCTTT. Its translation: CASFRGVGAFF.

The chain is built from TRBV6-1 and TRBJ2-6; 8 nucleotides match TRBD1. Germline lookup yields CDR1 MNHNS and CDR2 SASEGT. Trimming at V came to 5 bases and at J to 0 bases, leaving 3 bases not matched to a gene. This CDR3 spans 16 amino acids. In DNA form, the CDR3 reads TGTGCCAGCAGTCGGGACAGGATCTCTGGGGCCAACGTCCTGACTTTC. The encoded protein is CASSRDRISGANVLTF.

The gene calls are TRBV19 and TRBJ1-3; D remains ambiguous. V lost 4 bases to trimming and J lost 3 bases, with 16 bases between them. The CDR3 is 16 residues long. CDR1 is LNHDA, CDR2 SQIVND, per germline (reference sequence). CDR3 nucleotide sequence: TGTGCCAGTAGTAAACTATGGGGAGATGGTGGAAACACCATATATTTT. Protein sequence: CASSKLWGDGGNTIYF.

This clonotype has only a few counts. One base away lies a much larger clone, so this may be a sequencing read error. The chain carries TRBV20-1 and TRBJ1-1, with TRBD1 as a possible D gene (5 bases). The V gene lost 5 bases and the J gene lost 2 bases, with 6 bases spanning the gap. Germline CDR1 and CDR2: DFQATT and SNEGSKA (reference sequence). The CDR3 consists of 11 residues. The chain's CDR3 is CSAGQNTEAFF. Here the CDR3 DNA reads TGCAGTGCTGGACAAAACACTGAAGCTTTCTTT.

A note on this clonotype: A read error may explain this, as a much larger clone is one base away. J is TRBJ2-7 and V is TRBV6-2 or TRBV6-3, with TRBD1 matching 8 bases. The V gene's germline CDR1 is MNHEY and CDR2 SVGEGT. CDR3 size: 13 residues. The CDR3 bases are TGTGCCGGCAGTTGGGACAGGATGTACGAGCAGTACTTC. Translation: CAGSWDRMYEQYF.

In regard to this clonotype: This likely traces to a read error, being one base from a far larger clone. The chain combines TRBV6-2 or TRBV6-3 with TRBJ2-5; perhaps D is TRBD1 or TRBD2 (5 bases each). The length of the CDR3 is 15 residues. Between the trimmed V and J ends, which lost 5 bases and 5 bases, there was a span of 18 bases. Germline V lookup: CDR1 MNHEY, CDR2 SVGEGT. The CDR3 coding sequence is TGTGCCAGCAGTCGGGACCCCAGTAATGGGGAGACCCAGTACTTC. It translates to CASSRDPSNGETQYF.

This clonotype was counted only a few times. In DNA form, the CDR3 reads TGTGCCAGCACTTCGGGACGGGGAGGCTGGACCGGGGAGCTGTTTTTT. Encoded protein: CASTSGRGGWTGELFF. J is TRBJ2-2 and V is TRBV6-1; TRBD2 is a possible D gene (6 bases). This CDR3 spans 16 amino acids. Trimming took 7 bases from V and 5 from J, leaving 20 bases between them. Germline V gene sequence: CDR1 MNHNS, CDR2 SASEGT.

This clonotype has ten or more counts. CDR3 region: CASIRGLGELFF. The CDR3 DNA reads as TGTGCCAGCATCCGGGGACTAGGGGAGCTGTTTTTT. This chain links TRBV12-3 or TRBV12-4 with TRBJ2-2, with TRBD2 identical over 7 bases. The CDR3 consists of 12 residues. J was trimmed by 8 bases and V by 7 bases; bases with no gene match: 4.

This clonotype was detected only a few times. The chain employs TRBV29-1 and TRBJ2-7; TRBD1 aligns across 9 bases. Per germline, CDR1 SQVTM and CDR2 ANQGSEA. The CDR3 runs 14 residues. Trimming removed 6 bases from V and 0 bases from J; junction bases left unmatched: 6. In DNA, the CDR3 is TGCAGCGTCGCCGAGGGACAGGGCTCCTACGAGCAGTACTTC. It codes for CSVAEGQGSYEQYF.

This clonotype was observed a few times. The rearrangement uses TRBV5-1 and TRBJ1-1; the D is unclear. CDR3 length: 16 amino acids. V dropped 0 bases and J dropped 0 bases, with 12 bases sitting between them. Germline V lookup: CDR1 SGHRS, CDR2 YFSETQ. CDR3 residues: CASSLGYGAMNTEAFF. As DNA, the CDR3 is TGCGCCAGCAGCTTGGGTTACGGAGCCATGAACACTGAAGCTTTCTTT.